Listed below are T cell receptor beta chains from one sample, sequenced in a study of cytomegalovirus exposure and HLA in healthy donors. The assay was immunoSEQ multiplex PCR, and TCRdb's table has in-frame clones only and misses some. The sample consists of more than 110,000 clones, about 75% of them appearing once. Sequenced input: PBMCs. These receptors originate from a woman under 40 in good health and CMV-seronegative. CDR3s include the opening cysteine and the closing phenylalanine or tryptophan. D genes are given only for firm matches. Not all rows give a size; the values are once, few, many and, for expanded clones, a class.

J,D,size,V,length,DNA,CDR3
TRBJ2-3,-,-,TRBV5-8,14,TGTGCCAGCAGCCCCCGGGGGGCCAGAGATACGCAGTATTTT,CASSPRGARDTQYF
TRBJ1-5,-,few,TRBV2,16,TGTGCCAGCAGTTTACCGACAGGTAGCGGCAATCAGCCCCAGCATTTT,CASSLPTGSGNQPQHF
TRBJ2-5,TRBD1,-,TRBV25-1,15,TGTGCCAGCAGTGAATACAGGGGGCTCCAAGAGACCCAGTACTTC,CASSEYRGLQETQYF
TRBJ2-7,TRBD1,-,TRBV28,15,TGTGCCAGCAGTTTTCCCACCGACAGGGCAGGCGAGCAGTACTTC,CASSFPTDRAGEQYF
TRBJ1-1,-,-,TRBV29-1,11,TGCAGCGTTGATGGAGAGCCTGAAGCTTTCTTT,CSVDGEPEAFF
TRBJ2-1,TRBD2,-,TRBV11-1,18,TGTGCCAGCAGCTTAATCCTAACGGGGAGACTAGCGGCATATGAGCAGTTCTTC,CASSLILTGRLAAYEQFF
TRBJ1-1,-,-,TRBV11-2,14,TGTGCCAGCAGCTGGGCTTTGACGGACACTGAAGCTTTCTTT,CASSWALTDTEAFF
TRBJ2-6,TRBD2,-,TRBV27,17,TGTGCCAGCAGTCCGGGACTAGCGGAAGCTGGGGCCAACGTCCTGACTTTC,CASSPGLAEAGANVLTF
TRBJ2-2,TRBD2,-,TRBV10-3,18,TGTGCCATCAGTGCACGGACTAGCGGGGGGTTAGACACCGGGGAGCTGTTTTTT,CAISARTSGGLDTGELFF
TRBJ1-4,-,-,TRBV11-2,14,TGTGCCAGCAGCTATATAGCAACTAATGAAAAACTGTTTTTT,CASSYIATNEKLFF
TRBJ1-1,-,few,TRBV5-6,12,TGTGCCAGCACCCGGGGGATTCTGGAAGCTTTCTTT,CASTRGILEAFF
TRBJ1-1,TRBD1,-,TRBV28,14,TGTGCCAGCAGCCCCGGGACAGCGAACACTGAAGCTTTCTTT,CASSPGTANTEAFF
TRBJ1-2,-,-,TRBV5-1,13,TGCGCCAGCAGCCCGCGGGGGGATAGGGGCTACACCTTC,CASSPRGDRGYTF
TRBJ2-7,-,-,TRBV23-1,12,TGCGCCAGCGCGGACTGTTACTACGAGCAGTACTTC,CASADCYYEQYF
TRBJ1-5,-,-,TRBV5-1,15,TGCGCCAGCAGCTTGGACGGGTATAGCAATCAGCCCCAGCATTTT,CASSLDGYSNQPQHF
TRBJ2-2,TRBD2,-,TRBV7-8,17,TGTGCCAGCAGCTTAAAGGGGCTAGCGGGTAACACCGGGGAGCTGTTTTTT,CASSLKGLAGNTGELFF
TRBJ1-2,-,once,TRBV18,17,TGTGCCAGCTCACCATCCCCGGGGGGGGGCGCCATTACAGGCTACACCTTC,CASSPSPGGGAITGYTF
TRBJ2-3,-,-,TRBV5-1,14,TGCGCCAGCAGCTTGGTACCTACACAGAGTGGGCAGTATTTT,CASSLVPTQSGQYF
TRBJ1-6,TRBD1,-,TRBV28,13,TGTGCCAGCAGTTCGACAGGGAATTCACCCCTCCACTTT,CASSSTGNSPLHF
TRBJ1-3,-,-,TRBV7-8,13,TGTGCCAGCAGCTTAGCCAGGGGTGACACCATATATTTT,CASSLARGDTIYF
TRBJ2-1,-,-,TRBV5-1,14,TGCGCCAGCAGCTTGGGAGGGGGAGGGACTGAGCAGTTCTTC,CASSLGGGGTEQFF
TRBJ2-7,TRBD2,-,TRBV27,17,TGTGCCAGCAAACCGGACGGTAGCGGGAAAAGGTCCTACGAGCAGTACTTC,CASKPDGSGKRSYEQYF
TRBJ2-5,-,once,TRBV7-9,14,TGTGCCAGCAGCCCCCGTACGGGTGGGGAGACCCAGTACTTC,CASSPRTGGETQYF
TRBJ1-6,TRBD1,-,TRBV18,14,TGTGCCAGCTCACTAGACAGGGGTGGTTCACCCCTCCACTTT,CASSLDRGGSPLHF
TRBJ2-1,-,-,TRBV2,13,TGTGCCAGCAGCCGGGACTCGAACAATGAGCAGTTCTTC,CASSRDSNNEQFF
TRBJ1-5,-,-,TRBV30,12,TGTGCCTGGAGTGAAGGGGTTCGGCCCCAGCATTTT,CAWSEGVRPQHF
TRBJ1-6,-,-,TRBV5-1,15,TGCGCCAGCAGCTTGGCCGACAGCCTAAATTCACCCCTCCACTTT,CASSLADSLNSPLHF
TRBJ2-3,TRBD2,-,TRBV5-1,17,TGCGCCAGCAGCTTAACCGGACTAGCGGGAGTTGGGGATACGCAGTATTTT,CASSLTGLAGVGDTQYF